The source of this T cell receptor beta chain is a study of T cells in Graves' hyperthyroidism and ophthalmopathy. Regions amplified from RNA transcripts were the TCR beta CDR3 regions. TCR CDR3 regions were first amplified by RT-PCR with HTBI primers. TCRdb re-called the multiplex PCR reads through MiXCR, storing one row per CDR3 protein. The table has almost 350,000 distinct CDR3 sequences, 18% seen once. Trimming took off 0 bases at V and 0 bases at J, with 6 bases between the two ends. In germline, CDR1 is MNHEY, CDR2 SVGAGI. The CDR3 extends over 16 amino acids. Study-wide points: Separation of ophthalmopathy from stable hyperthyroidism was achieved by a 13 V-J model.

Many counts were recorded for this clonotype. The antigen remains undetermined. The clonotype originates from a woman between 35 and 50 years old with Graves' ophthalmopathy. The chain employs TRBV6-5 and TRBJ2-6; D unresolved. Sequencing input: blood. The CDR3 region has the DNA TGTGCCAGCAGTTACTCGCGGTTCTCTGGGGCCAACGTCCTGACTTTC. Its protein is CASSYSRFSGANVLTF.